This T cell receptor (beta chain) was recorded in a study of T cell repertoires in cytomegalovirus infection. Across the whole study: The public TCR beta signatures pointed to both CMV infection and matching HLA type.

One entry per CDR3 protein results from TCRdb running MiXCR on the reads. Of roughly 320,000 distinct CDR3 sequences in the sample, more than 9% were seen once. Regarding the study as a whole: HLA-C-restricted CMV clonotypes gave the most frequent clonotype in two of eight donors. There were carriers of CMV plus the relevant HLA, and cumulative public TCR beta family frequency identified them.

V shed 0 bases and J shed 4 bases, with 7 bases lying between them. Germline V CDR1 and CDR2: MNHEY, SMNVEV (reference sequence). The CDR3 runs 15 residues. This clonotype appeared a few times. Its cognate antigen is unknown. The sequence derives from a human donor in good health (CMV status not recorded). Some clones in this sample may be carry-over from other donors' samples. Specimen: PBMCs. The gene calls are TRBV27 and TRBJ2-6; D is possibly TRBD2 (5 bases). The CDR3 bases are TGTGCCAGCAGTTTATCGAGGGCAGGGGCCAACGTCCTGACTTTC. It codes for CASSLSRAGANVLTF.